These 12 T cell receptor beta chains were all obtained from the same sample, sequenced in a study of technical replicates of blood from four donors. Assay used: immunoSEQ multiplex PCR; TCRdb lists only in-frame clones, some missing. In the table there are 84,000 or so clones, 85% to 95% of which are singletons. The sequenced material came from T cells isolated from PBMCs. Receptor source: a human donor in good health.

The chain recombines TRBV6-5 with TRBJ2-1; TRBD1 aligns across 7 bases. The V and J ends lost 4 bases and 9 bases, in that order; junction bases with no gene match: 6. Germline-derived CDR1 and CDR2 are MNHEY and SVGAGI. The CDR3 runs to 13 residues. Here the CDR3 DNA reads TGTGCCAGCAGTTCCGTACAGGGGACTGAGCAGTTCTTC. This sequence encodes CASSSVQGTEQFF.

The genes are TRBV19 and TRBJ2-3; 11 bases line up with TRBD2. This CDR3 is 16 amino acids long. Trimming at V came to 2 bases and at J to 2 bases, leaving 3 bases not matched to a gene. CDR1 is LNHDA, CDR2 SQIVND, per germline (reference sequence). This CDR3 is CASSILAGGITDTQYF. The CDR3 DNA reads TGTGCCAGTAGTATACTAGCGGGGGGCATCACAGATACGCAGTATTTT. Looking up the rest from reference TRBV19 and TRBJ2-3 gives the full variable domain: DGGITQSPKYLFRKEGQNVTLSCEQNLNHDAMYWYRQDPGQGLRLIYYSQIVNDFQKGDIAEGYSVSREKKESFPLTVTSAQKNPTAFYLCASSILAGGITDTQYFGPGTRLTVL.

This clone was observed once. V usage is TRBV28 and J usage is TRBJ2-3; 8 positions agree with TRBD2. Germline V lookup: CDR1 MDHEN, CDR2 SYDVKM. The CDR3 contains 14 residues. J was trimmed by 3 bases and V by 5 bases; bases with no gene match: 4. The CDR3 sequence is CASSPGGPTDTQYF. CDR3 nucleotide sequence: TGTGCCAGCAGTCCGGGGGGGCCGACAGATACGCAGTATTTT.

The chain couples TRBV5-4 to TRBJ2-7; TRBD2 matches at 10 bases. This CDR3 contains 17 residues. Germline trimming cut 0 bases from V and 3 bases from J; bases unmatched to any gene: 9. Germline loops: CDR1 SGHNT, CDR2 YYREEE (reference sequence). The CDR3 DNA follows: TGTGCCAGCAGCTTGGACTCTCCACTAGCGGGGAACTACGAGCAGTACTTC. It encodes CASSLDSPLAGNYEQYF.

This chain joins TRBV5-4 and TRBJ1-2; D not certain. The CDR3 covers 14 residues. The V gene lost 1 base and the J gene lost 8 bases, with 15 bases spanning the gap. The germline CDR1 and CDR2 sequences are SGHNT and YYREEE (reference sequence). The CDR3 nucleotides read TGTGCCAGCAGCTTGTTTGTTGCGCGGAAGGGCTACACCTTC. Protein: CASSLFVARKGYTF.

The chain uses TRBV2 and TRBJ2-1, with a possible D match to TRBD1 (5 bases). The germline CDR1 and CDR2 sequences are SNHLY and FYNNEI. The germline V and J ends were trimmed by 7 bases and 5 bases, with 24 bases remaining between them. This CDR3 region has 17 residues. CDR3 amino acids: CASIVPVPRTSDNEQFF. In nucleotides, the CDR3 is TGTGCCAGCATTGTGCCTGTGCCCCGGACATCCGACAATGAGCAGTTCTTC.

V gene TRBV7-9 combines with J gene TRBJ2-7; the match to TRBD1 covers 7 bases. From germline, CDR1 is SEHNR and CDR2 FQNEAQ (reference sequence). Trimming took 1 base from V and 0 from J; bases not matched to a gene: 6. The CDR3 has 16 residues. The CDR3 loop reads CASSLDPGQNSYEQYF. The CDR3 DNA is TGTGCCAGCAGCTTAGACCCGGGACAGAACTCCTACGAGCAGTACTTC.

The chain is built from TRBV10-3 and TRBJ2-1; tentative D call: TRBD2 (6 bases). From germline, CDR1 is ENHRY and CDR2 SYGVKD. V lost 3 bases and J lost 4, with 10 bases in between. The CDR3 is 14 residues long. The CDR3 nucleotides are TGTGCCATCAGTGATGCCGGGACTTACAATGAGCAGTTCTTC. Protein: CAISDAGTYNEQFF.

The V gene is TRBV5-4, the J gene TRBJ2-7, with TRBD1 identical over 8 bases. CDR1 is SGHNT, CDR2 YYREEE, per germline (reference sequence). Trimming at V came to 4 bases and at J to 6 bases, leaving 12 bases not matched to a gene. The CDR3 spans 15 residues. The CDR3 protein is CASSPGQVGKGEQYF. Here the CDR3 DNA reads TGTGCCAGCAGCCCGGGACAGGTTGGAAAAGGCGAGCAGTACTTC.

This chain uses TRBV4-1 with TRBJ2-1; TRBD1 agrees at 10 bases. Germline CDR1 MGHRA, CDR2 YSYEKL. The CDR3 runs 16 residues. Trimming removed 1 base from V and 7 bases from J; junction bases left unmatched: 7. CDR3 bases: TGCGCCAGCAGCCAAGTTTTAGGACAGGGGGGGAATGAGCAGTTCTTC. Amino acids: CASSQVLGQGGNEQFF.

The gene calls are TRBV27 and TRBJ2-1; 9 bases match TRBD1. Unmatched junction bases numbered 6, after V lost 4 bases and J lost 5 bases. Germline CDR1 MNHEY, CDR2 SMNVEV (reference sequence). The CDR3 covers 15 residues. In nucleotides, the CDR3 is TGTGCCAGCAGTTACGGGACAGGGCCAAACAATGAGCAGTTCTTC. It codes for CASSYGTGPNNEQFF.

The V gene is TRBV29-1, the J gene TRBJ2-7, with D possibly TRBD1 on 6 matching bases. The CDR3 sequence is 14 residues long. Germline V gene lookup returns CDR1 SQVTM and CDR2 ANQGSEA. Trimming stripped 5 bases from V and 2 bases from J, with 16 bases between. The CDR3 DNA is TGCAGCGTTACCGGGACACTATCTACCTACGAGCAGTACTTC. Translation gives CSVTGTLSTYEQYF.